Shown below are 18 T cell receptor beta chains from a single sample sequenced in a study of blood T cell repertoires in COVID-19. Measured with immunoSEQ multiplex PCR; TCRdb has only the in-frame clones, and not every one. The data hold approximately 160,000 clones, with around 87% observed a single time. The specimen was peripheral blood. These receptors were collected from a man in his fifties or sixties with COVID-19, enrolled during active disease.

The chain couples TRBV7-2 to TRBJ1-1; possibly TRBD1 for D (6 bases). The germline V gene encodes CDR1 SGHTA and CDR2 FQGNSA. V lost 6 bases, J lost 1 base, and 15 bases lay in between. This CDR3 is built from 15 residues. CDR3 loop: CASSPPGGRNTEAFF. The CDR3 DNA reads as TGTGCCAGCAGTCCCCCTGGGGGCAGGAACACTGAAGCTTTCTTT.

CDR3 DNA sequence: TGTGCCAGTATGAAAGGGGACAGCCCATACGAGCAGTACTTC. Translated: CASMKGDSPYEQYF. The chain uses TRBV19 and TRBJ2-7; 7 bases fit TRBD1. Germline V gives CDR1 LNHDA, CDR2 SQIVND (reference sequence). This CDR3 is built from 14 residues. V gave up 7 bases and J gave up 4 bases; unmatched junction bases: 10.

This clone has a handful of counts. The chain employs TRBV16 and TRBJ1-5; no firm D call. The CDR3 consists of 15 residues. Germline V gene data show CDR1 as KGHSY and CDR2 as FQNENV. V was pared by 2 bases and J by 0 bases, with 8 bases between. Written as DNA, the CDR3 is TGTGCCAGCAGCCAACGGGGTGCTAGCAATCAGCCCCAGCATTTT. Translation gives CASSQRGASNQPQHF.

This rearrangement joins TRBV7-9 to TRBJ1-4; the D is unclear. Trimming pared 0 bases from V and 6 bases from J, leaving 8 bases between. This CDR3 contains 14 residues. Per germline, CDR1 SEHNR and CDR2 FQNEAQ (reference sequence). The CDR3 here is CASSLASIDEKLFF. DNA of the CDR3: TGTGCCAGCAGCTTAGCTAGCATTGATGAAAAACTGTTTTTT.

The chain employs TRBV29-1 and TRBJ2-3; TRBD1 is a possible D gene (6 bases). Per the germline V gene, CDR1 is SQVTM and CDR2 is ANQGSEA. The CDR3 runs 14 residues. The V end was cut by 3 bases, the J end by 3 bases, with 13 bases between. CDR3 DNA: TGCAGCGTTGATACGCAGGGGCTGACAGATACGCAGTATTTT. Translated, it gives CSVDTQGLTDTQYF.

The chain uses TRBV9 and TRBJ2-3; 7 bases fit TRBD2. The CDR3 is made up of 17 amino acids. The germline CDR1 and CDR2 sequences are SGDLS and YYNGEE. Losses at the gene ends were 3 bases for V and 0 bases for J; bases not matched to a gene: 10. Here the CDR3 reads CASSALAGGGSTDTQYF. CDR3 nucleotides: TGTGCCAGCAGCGCACTAGCCGGGGGAGGGAGCACAGATACGCAGTATTTT.

V is TRBV28 and J is TRBJ2-4; D is possibly TRBD2 (7 bases). This CDR3 contains 14 residues. Trimming took off 3 bases at V and 8 bases at J, with 14 bases between the two ends. The germline V gene has CDR1 MDHEN and CDR2 SYDVKM. The CDR3 reads CASSFRGADDIQYF. In DNA, the CDR3 is TGTGCCAGCAGTTTCCGGGGGGCCGATGACATTCAGTACTTC.

The rearrangement links TRBV6-5 to TRBJ2-1, with D possibly matching TRBD2 (5 bases). The V gene's germline CDR1 is MNHEY and CDR2 SVGAGI. CDR3 length: 16 residues. Trimming took 2 bases from V and 1 from J, leaving 12 bases between them. CDR3 amino acids: CASSYIFRRSYNEQFF. The CDR3 region has the DNA TGTGCCAGCAGTTACATATTCCGGAGGTCCTACAATGAGCAGTTCTTC.

As for this clone: One end of the junction does not line up with germline, which may come from a read error. The chain is built from TRBV7-9 and TRBJ2-7; TRBD1 matches at 10 bases. The CDR3 has 12 amino acids. The germline V gene has CDR1 SEHNR and CDR2 FQNEAQ (reference sequence). The CDR3, as DNA: TGTGCCAGCAGCTTTTCCGGACAGGGGGAAGATTTC. Amino acids: CASSFSGQGEDF.

V usage is TRBV4-3 and J usage is TRBJ1-1; TRBD1 is a possible D gene (6 bases). The ends were cut back, 0 bases at V and 3 bases at J, with 11 bases in the middle. CDR3 length equals 15 residues. Germline CDR1 is LGHNA and CDR2 is YSLEER. CDR3 sequence (DNA): TGCGCCAGCAGCCAAGATCGGGAGGGGGACACTGAAGCTTTCTTT. Protein product: CASSQDREGDTEAFF.

This clone has only one observation. This CDR3 is also generated by other DNA sequences in the sample. This chain joins TRBV5-1 and TRBJ1-4, with 9 positions matching TRBD1. Germline V gene lookup returns CDR1 SGHRS and CDR2 YFSETQ. The CDR3 sequence is 14 residues long. After removal of 4 bases from V and 4 bases from J, the junction contained 2 bases not matched to a gene. The CDR3 reads CASSPGQGNEKLFF. The CDR3 region has the DNA TGCGCCAGCAGCCCGGGACAGGGTAATGAAAAACTGTTTTTT.

The chain joins TRBV29-1 to TRBJ1-2; 7 bases match TRBD1. The CDR3 runs 13 residues. Per the germline V gene, CDR1 is SQVTM and CDR2 is ANQGSEA. The V segment lost 7 bases and the J segment 4 bases; nucleotides outside the gene matches: 9. CDR3 nucleotides: TGCAGCGCCCGTCAGGGGGTCGGCTATGGCTACACCTTC. Protein: CSARQGVGYGYTF.

The rearrangement uses TRBV6-5 and TRBJ1-1, with D tentatively TRBD1 (6 bases). CDR1 and CDR2 (germline): MNHEY, SVGAGI. V lost 8 bases and J lost 10, with 26 bases in between. The CDR3 runs to 15 residues. The CDR3 loop is CASSGTKRQGLRAFF. The CDR3 DNA reads as TGTGCCAGCTCGGGGACTAAAAGGCAGGGGTTGCGAGCTTTCTTT.

The chain recombines TRBV18 with TRBJ2-3; the match to TRBD1 covers 9 bases. V lost 6 bases to trimming and J lost 3 bases; unmatched junction nucleotides: 7. CDR1 is KGHSH and CDR2 is LQKENI in the germline V gene. This CDR3 has 15 residues. CDR3 coding DNA: TGTGCCAGCTCGGTTCGACAGGGGGTTACAGATACGCAGTATTTT. Protein: CASSVRQGVTDTQYF.

The rearrangement uses TRBV7-9 and TRBJ1-6; D not certain. This CDR3 comprises 13 residues. CDR1 and CDR2 from the germline V gene are SEHNR and FQNEAQ (reference sequence). Trimming took 5 bases from V and 9 from J, leaving 11 bases between them. CDR3 sequence reads: CASSPRFGSPLHF. The CDR3 bases are TGTGCCAGCAGCCCGAGATTCGGTTCACCCCTCCACTTT.

CDR3 loop: CASSHLQGANTEAFF. The CDR3 nucleotides are TGTGCCAGCAGCCACCTACAGGGGGCCAACACTGAAGCTTTCTTT. The J gene is TRBJ1-1, the V gene TRBV11-2; TRBD1 aligns across 9 bases. V shed 5 bases, J shed 2 bases, and the junction held 6 bases outside the gene matches. Germline V gene data show CDR1 as SGHAT and CDR2 as FQNNGV. The CDR3 has 15 residues.

The V gene is TRBV5-1, the J gene TRBJ1-2, with 7 nucleotides matching TRBD1. Per the germline V gene, CDR1 is SGHRS and CDR2 is YFSETQ. This CDR3 has 15 amino acids. V lost 4 bases, J lost 0 bases, and 6 bases stayed unmatched. CDR3 in DNA: TGCGCCAGCAGCCCGGACAGGACTTCTAACTATGGCTACACCTTC. Protein sequence: CASSPDRTSNYGYTF.

The chain uses TRBV4-1 and TRBJ2-3; 12 bases map to TRBD2. CDR3 length: 17 residues. V shed 2 bases, J shed 5 bases, and the junction held 8 bases outside the gene matches. The germline gives CDR1 MGHRA, CDR2 YSYEKL. CDR3 DNA sequence: TGCGCCAGCAGCCAAACTGGGACTAGCGGGTTGCAAGATACGCAGTATTTT. This codes for CASSQTGTSGLQDTQYF.